One sample yielded the 27 T cell receptor beta chains listed below, sequenced in a study of T cell responses to AZD1222 COVID-19 vaccine. Profiling relied on immunoSEQ multiplex PCR, and the TCRdb table lists in-frame clones only, not all of them. The data hold 180,000 or so clones, with over 90% observed a single time. Sample: peripheral blood, taken on day 0 of AZD1222 vaccination. Receptors originate from an adult in good health.

The V gene is TRBV6-5, the J gene TRBJ1-5; D remains unclear. The V gene's germline CDR1 is MNHEY and CDR2 SVGAGI. V gave up 8 bases and J gave up 2 bases, with 16 bases separating them. The CDR3 contains 15 residues. CDR3 bases: TGTGCCAGCGCTTCGAAGGGATGGGGCAATCAGCCCCAGCATTTT. Protein product: CASASKGWGNQPQHF.

This chain uses TRBV6-5 with TRBJ1-4; possibly TRBD1 for D (6 bases). This CDR3 contains 13 residues. The V and J ends lost 11 bases and 8 bases respectively, with 18 bases between them. Germline values: CDR1 MNHEY, CDR2 SVGAGI. CDR3: CAASSQGREKLFF. The CDR3 nucleotides read TGTGCCGCAAGCAGTCAGGGGAGGGAAAAACTGTTTTTT.

The chain has TRBV19 and TRBJ1-1; D remains unclear. With 6 bases removed from V and 3 bases from J, the gap between germline ends came to 8 bases. This CDR3 contains 12 residues. The germline V gene encodes CDR1 LNHDA and CDR2 SQIVND (reference sequence). Written as DNA, the CDR3 is TGTGCCAGTAGGGCCCTGGACACTGAAGCTTTCTTT. Translation gives CASRALDTEAFF.

The V and J genes are TRBV3-1 (or the pseudogene TRBV3-2) and TRBJ2-3; possible D gene TRBD2, 5 bases. This CDR3 contains 15 residues. Germline V gene lookup returns CDR1 LGHDT and CDR2 YNNKEL (reference sequence). V was shortened by 1 base and J by 2 bases, with 10 bases between the two germline ends. In nucleotides, the CDR3 is TGTGCCAGCAGCCAAGGTGACGACTACACAGATACGCAGTATTTT. Translated: CASSQGDDYTDTQYF.

The chain has TRBV7-8 and TRBJ2-3, with TRBD1 as a possible D gene (6 bases). The CDR3 is made up of 13 amino acids. With 4 bases removed from V and 5 bases from J, the gap between germline ends came to 10 bases. Germline CDR1 is SGHVS and CDR2 is FQNEAQ. The CDR3 DNA follows: TGTGCCAGCAGCTGGGGGCCAGAAGATACGCAGTATTTT. Translated: CASSWGPEDTQYF.

The chain links TRBV3-1 (or the pseudogene TRBV3-2) to TRBJ2-5; TRBD2 might be the D (7 bases). Germline loops: CDR1 LGHDT, CDR2 YNNKEL (reference sequence). CDR3 length equals 14 residues. V dropped 8 bases and J dropped 3 bases, with 16 bases sitting between them. CDR3 in DNA: TGTGCCAGCGGACGGAGGGGGGGGAAAGAGACCCAGTACTTC. It translates to CASGRRGGKETQYF.

The chain is built from TRBV5-4 and TRBJ1-1; tentative D call: TRBD1 (5 bases). With 4 bases removed from V and 1 base from J, the gap between germline ends came to 14 bases. The CDR3 consists of 15 residues. Per the germline V gene, CDR1 is SGHNT and CDR2 is YYREEE (reference sequence). The CDR3 reads CASSQSVDRNTEAFF. CDR3 nucleotides: TGTGCCAGCAGCCAAAGTGTAGACAGGAACACTGAAGCTTTCTTT.

CDR3 DNA sequence: TGTGCCAACTTCGCGGCGGGAGAGCATGCCTCTGGAAACACCATATATTTT. Translated, it gives CANFAAGEHASGNTIYF. The rearrangement joins TRBV14 to TRBJ1-3; D ambiguous. V was shortened by 10 bases and J by 0 bases, with 22 bases between the two germline ends. Germline lookup yields CDR1 SGHDN and CDR2 FVKESK. This CDR3 region has 17 residues.

V and J are TRBV15 and TRBJ1-2, with D possibly TRBD1 on 6 matching bases. V shed 0 bases and J shed 4 bases, with 9 bases lying between them. Germline CDR1 is LNHNV and CDR2 is YYDKDF (reference sequence). The CDR3 consists of 14 residues. The CDR3 protein is CATSRERTVYGYTF. The CDR3 coding sequence is TGTGCCACCAGCAGAGAGAGGACAGTCTATGGCTACACCTTC.

The chain combines TRBV6-5 with TRBJ1-2; D is uncertain. CDR1 and CDR2 from the germline V gene are MNHEY and SVGAGI. Between the trimmed V and J ends, which lost 6 bases and 8 bases, there was a span of 13 bases. CDR3 length equals 12 residues. The CDR3 is CASRLGNEGYTF. In DNA form, the CDR3 reads TGTGCCAGCAGATTGGGGAACGAAGGCTACACCTTC.

This CDR3 is CASRRELAAYEQYF. The CDR3 DNA reads as TGTGCCAGCAGGAGGGAACTAGCCGCCTACGAGCAGTACTTC. The chain links TRBV2 to TRBJ2-7; D is possibly TRBD2 (6 bases). The V end was cut by 6 bases, the J end by 2 bases, with 14 bases between. CDR3 length: 14 residues. Germline-derived CDR1 and CDR2 are SNHLY and FYNNEI.

Points on this clone: Within the sample, other DNA sequences also encode this same CDR3. J is TRBJ1-3 and V is TRBV6-5; unclear D gene. The V gene's germline CDR1 is MNHEY and CDR2 SVGAGI. The CDR3 is 13 residues long. The germline V and J ends were trimmed by 5 bases and 4 bases, with 9 bases remaining between them. In nucleotides, the CDR3 is TGTGCCAGCAGTCCGGACCGAGGAAACACCATATATTTT. Encoded protein: CASSPDRGNTIYF.

The rearrangement links TRBV5-1 to TRBJ1-2; 9 bases line up with TRBD1. This CDR3 comprises 12 residues. J gave up 7 bases and V 4 bases, and 2 bases lay outside the gene matches. The germline V gene encodes CDR1 SGHRS and CDR2 YFSETQ. The CDR3 nucleotides are TGCGCCAGCAGCGTGGGACAGGGTGGCTACACCTTC. This translates into CASSVGQGGYTF.

This chain joins TRBV4-1 and TRBJ2-5, with unresolved D. Germline CDR1 MGHRA, CDR2 YSYEKL. The CDR3 loop spans 17 amino acids. V was shortened by 2 bases and J by 3 bases, with 19 bases between the two germline ends. CDR3 nucleotide sequence: TGCGCCAGCAGCCAAAGTAGGTCGGAGTTTTCCAAAGAGACCCAGTACTTC. Amino acids: CASSQSRSEFSKETQYF.

This clone was detected only once. The V and J genes are TRBV5-4 and TRBJ1-2; D remains unclear. Trimming pared 8 bases from V and 4 bases from J, leaving 15 bases between. CDR1 SGHNT and CDR2 YYREEE come from the germline V gene (reference sequence). This CDR3 has 13 amino acids. CDR3 region: CASHFSGIYGYTF. In DNA, the CDR3 is TGTGCCAGTCATTTTTCGGGAATCTATGGCTACACCTTC.

This rearrangement joins TRBV3-1 (or the pseudogene TRBV3-2) to TRBJ2-7, with D perhaps TRBD1 (5 bases). The V gene's germline CDR1 is LGHDT and CDR2 YNNKEL (reference sequence). CDR3 length: 13 residues. V gave up 5 bases and J gave up 3 bases, with 11 bases separating them. The CDR3 region is CASSGRELYEQYF. DNA for the CDR3: TGTGCCAGCAGCGGCAGGGAACTCTACGAGCAGTACTTC.

The V gene is TRBV6-5, the J gene TRBJ1-4; D is perhaps TRBD1 (5 bases). V dropped 6 bases and J dropped 0 bases, with 11 bases sitting between them. CDR1 is MNHEY, CDR2 SVGAGI, per germline. CDR3 length equals 15 residues. The CDR3 region has the DNA TGTGCCAGCAGGGGGGACGGTGCAACTAATGAAAAACTGTTTTTT. It translates to CASRGDGATNEKLFF.

The CDR3, as DNA: TGTGCCAGCAGCCAAGAAGGCCGGACCGAGCAGTACTTC. Protein: CASSQEGRTEQYF. This rearrangement joins TRBV14 to TRBJ2-7, with D unclear. The germline V gene encodes CDR1 SGHDN and CDR2 FVKESK. This CDR3 contains 13 residues. Trimming stripped 0 bases from V and 6 bases from J, with 9 bases between.

Turning to this clone: A read error may produce the germline difference seen at one junction end. This rearrangement joins TRBV6-4 to TRBJ2-7; 10 positions match TRBD2. This CDR3 is built from 15 residues. CDR1 and CDR2 from the germline V gene are MRHNA and SNTAGT. The CDR3 here is CASSYSSGSSYEQYF. The CDR3 nucleotides read TGTGCCAGCAGTTACTCTAGCGGGAGCTCCTACGAGCAGTACTTC.

This CDR3 reads CAWSVPTRNQPQHF. The CDR3 DNA reads as TGTGCCTGGAGTGTACCGACCCGCAATCAGCCCCAGCATTTT. The chain links TRBV30 to TRBJ1-5; no firm D call. The CDR3 spans 14 residues. Germline assignment: CDR1 GTSNPN and CDR2 SVGIG (reference sequence). Trimming cost V 0 bases and J 2 bases, with 8 bases left between them. Combining the CDR3 with reference TRBV30 and TRBJ1-5 gives the whole variable domain SQTIHQWPATLVQPVGSPLSLECTVEGTSNPNLYWYRQAAGRGLQLLFYSVGIGQISSEVPQNLSASRPQDRQFILSSKKLLLSDSGFYLCAWSVPTRNQPQHFGDGTRLSIL.

The gene calls are TRBV13 and TRBJ2-7; tentatively, D is TRBD1 or TRBD2 (5 bases each). The germline V and J ends were trimmed by 5 bases and 0 bases, with 20 bases remaining between them. CDR1 is PRHDT, CDR2 FYEKMQ, per germline (reference sequence). This CDR3 has 17 residues. The CDR3 is CASSRGPALGLSYEQYF. CDR3 coding DNA: TGTGCCAGCAGCAGGGGACCGGCTCTTGGTCTCTCCTACGAGCAGTACTTC. The whole variable domain, filled in from reference TRBV13 and TRBJ2-7, reads AAGVIQSPRHLIKEKRETATLKCYPIPRHDTVYWYQQGPGQDPQFLISFYEKMQSDKGSIPDRFSAQQFSDYHSELNMSSLELGDSALYFCASSRGPALGLSYEQYFGPGTRLTVT.

The chain couples TRBV25-1 to TRBJ1-2; D perhaps matches TRBD1 (5 bases). The CDR3 runs to 13 residues. Per germline, CDR1 MGHDK and CDR2 SYGVNS. Trimming left V 6 bases short and J 2 bases short, with 10 bases between. CDR3 bases: TGTGCCAGCAGGGAGGGGTCAAACTATGGCTACACCTTC. Residues: CASREGSNYGYTF.

The chain combines TRBV28 with TRBJ1-4; TRBD1 matches 9 bases. After removal of 5 bases from V and 7 bases from J, the junction contained 11 bases not matched to a gene. CDR1 is MDHEN, CDR2 SYDVKM, per germline. This CDR3 contains 16 residues. The CDR3: CASSLLSGTGLEKLFF. The CDR3 DNA follows: TGTGCCAGCAGTCTCCTATCCGGGACAGGGCTTGAAAAACTGTTTTTT.

V usage is TRBV4-1 and J usage is TRBJ1-3, with D hard to call. The V end was cut by 4 bases, the J end by 0 bases, with 16 bases between. This CDR3 has 17 residues. Germline V gene data show CDR1 as MGHRA and CDR2 as YSYEKL. CDR3 coding DNA: TGCGCCAGCAGCCTCGGGCCGGGCAGGAGCTCTGGAAACACCATATATTTT. It codes for CASSLGPGRSSGNTIYF.

The genes are TRBV5-1 and TRBJ1-1, with D possibly matching TRBD1 (6 bases). Germline CDR1 reads SGHRS; CDR2 reads YFSETQ. Trimming cost V 4 bases and J 0 bases, with 13 bases left between them. This CDR3 has 15 residues. CDR3 region: CASSLGQIMNTEAFF. CDR3 nucleotides: TGCGCCAGCAGCCTAGGACAGATAATGAACACTGAAGCTTTCTTT.

V usage is TRBV20-1 and J usage is TRBJ1-4, with 8 bases fitting TRBD1. The CDR3 length is 14 residues. Germline CDR1 reads DFQATT; CDR2 reads SNEGSKA (reference sequence). The V gene end was trimmed by 3 bases and the J gene end by 5 bases; junction bases not matched to a gene: 5. DNA of the CDR3: TGCAGTGCTAGTCCTTGGACAGGGAATGAAAAACTGTTTTTT. Amino acid sequence: CSASPWTGNEKLFF.

This chain connects TRBV5-4 to TRBJ1-5; D might be TRBD1 (6 bases). CDR1 and CDR2 (germline): SGHNT, YYREEE (reference sequence). The CDR3 spans 13 residues. Deletions cut 4 bases from V and 7 bases from J, with 12 bases between. The CDR3 coding sequence is TGTGCCAGCAGCGCCGACAGGCAGCAGCCCCAGCATTTT. This translates into CASSADRQQPQHF.